The following is a T cell receptor beta chain sequence with its context. This record belongs to a study of blood T cell repertoires in COVID-19. Study summary: Donors in the United States, Italy and Spain gave samples during acute or convalescent COVID-19. From T cells, B-cell-depleted T cells, or PBMCs came the material, which was cDNA or gDNA.

Clones were sequenced by immunoSEQ multiplex PCR, and TCRdb holds only the in-frame ones, with some missing. The sample lists 97,000 or so clones; around 82% were seen once. CDR3 size: 15 residues. Germline CDR1 is SGHTS and CDR2 is YDEGEE. Trimming shortened V by 4 bases and J by 5 bases, and 16 bases separated the two germline ends. This sequence joins TRBV5-8 and TRBJ2-1; tentative D call: TRBD2 (7 bases). Sequenced sample: peripheral blood. The TCR comes from a man between 65 and 85 years old with active or convalescent COVID-19. The CDR3 loop is CASSIGGAPNNEQFF. CDR3 bases: TGTGCCAGCAGCATAGGGGGGGCGCCGAACAATGAGCAGTTCTTC.